This record looks at one TCR beta chain sequence and its context. Its target is unknown. V was trimmed by 7 bases and J by 0 bases, leaving 10 bases between them. The CDR3 runs 14 residues. CDR1 is MNHNS and CDR2 is SASEGT in the germline V gene. PCR employed 60 Vbeta and 13 Jbeta primers. Produced via immunoSEQ multiplex PCR; TCRdb's table is partial and in-frame only. The sample has some 90,000 clones, about 70% seen once. This sample is part of a study of cytomegalovirus exposure and HLA in healthy donors. Findings and caveats of the study: Among donors in an Asian-associated ancestry cluster, a later analysis reportedly found fewer N-insertions than the roughly 700-donor mean.

This receptor was taken from a female donor in good health and CMV-seropositive. The genes are TRBV6-1 and TRBJ2-1; D may be TRBD1 (5 bases). Specimen: PBMCs. The CDR3 protein is CASKGLSSYNEQFF. The CDR3 DNA follows: TGTGCCAGCAAGGGGTTGAGCTCCTACAATGAGCAGTTCTTC.